The 5 T cell receptor beta chains in this list originate from one sample, sequenced in a study of post-analysis software for immune sequencing data. General study results and limits: Included in a set of about 5 TRBV segments more frequent in patients than controls were TRBV5-6, TRBV5-1 and TRBV20-1.

For these receptors, no antigen is known. TCR beta cDNA libraries included unique molecular identifiers. TCRdb ran MiXCR on the PCR reads and lists one entry per CDR3 protein. The sample shows about 570,000 distinct CDR3 sequences, roughly 34% of them seen only once. The material sequenced was blood. The receptors stem from a girl aged 2-17 years with multiple sclerosis.

This clonotype occurred a few times. The chain links TRBV15 to TRBJ1-4; D is unclear. The germline CDR1 and CDR2 sequences are LNHNV and YYDKDF (reference sequence). The ends were cut back, 8 bases at V and 8 bases at J, with 15 bases in the middle. The CDR3 runs 13 residues. CDR3 DNA: TGTGCCACCCGGACTCGGCTAGGAGAAAAACTGTTTTTT. It yields the protein CATRTRLGEKLFF. Based on the CDR3 plus reference TRBV15 and TRBJ1-4, the full variable domain is DAMVIQNPRYQVTQFGKPVTLSCSQTLNHNVMYWYQQKSSQAPKLLFHYYDKDFNNEADTPDNFQSRRPNTSFCFLDIRSPGLGDTAMYLCATRTRLGEKLFFGSGTQLSVL.

This clonotype was recorded a few times. This rearrangement joins TRBV2 to TRBJ1-5, with D perhaps matching TRBD1 (5 bases). CDR1 is SNHLY, CDR2 FYNNEI, per germline. CDR3 length: 12 amino acids. V was cut by 6 bases and J by 3 bases, with 6 bases left in between. This CDR3 reads CASRGDNQPQHF. The CDR3 region has the DNA TGTGCCAGCAGAGGGGACAATCAGCCCCAGCATTTT.

V gene TRBV7-2 combines with J gene TRBJ1-5, with TRBD1 matching 10 bases. The CDR3 length is 14 residues. In germline, CDR1 is SGHTA, CDR2 FQGNSA. Trimming at V came to 5 bases and at J to 6 bases, leaving 4 bases not matched to a gene. In nucleotides, the CDR3 is TGTGCCAGCAGCCGAGACAGGGGGCTTCAGCCCCAGCATTTT. Protein: CASSRDRGLQPQHF. Full variable domain (remainder filled in from reference TRBV7-2 and TRBJ1-5): GAGVSQSPSNKVTEKGKDVELRCDPISGHTALYWYRQSLGQGLEFLIYFQGNSAPDKSGLPSDRFSAERTGGSVSTLTIQRTQQEDSAVYLCASSRDRGLQPQHFGDGTRLSIL.

The chain carries TRBV7-2 and TRBJ1-2; no definite D call. Germline lookup yields CDR1 SGHTA and CDR2 FQGNSA. The length of the CDR3 is 14 residues. Trimming took 6 bases from V and 3 from J, leaving 14 bases between them. CDR3 sequence (DNA): TGTGCCAGCAGTACGAACCCGGGGTACTATGGCTACACCTTC. Protein product: CASSTNPGYYGYTF.

This clonotype showed up just a few times. The genes are TRBV20-1 and TRBJ2-5, with 10 positions matching TRBD2. The J call may be faulty, since TRBJ2-7 better matches the DNA end. CDR1 DFQATT and CDR2 SNEGSKA come from the germline V gene (reference sequence). The CDR3 runs to 15 residues. CDR3 region: CSAGLAENPAAEQYF. In DNA form, the CDR3 reads TGCAGTGCTGGACTAGCGGAAAACCCCGCGGCCGAGCAGTACTTC.